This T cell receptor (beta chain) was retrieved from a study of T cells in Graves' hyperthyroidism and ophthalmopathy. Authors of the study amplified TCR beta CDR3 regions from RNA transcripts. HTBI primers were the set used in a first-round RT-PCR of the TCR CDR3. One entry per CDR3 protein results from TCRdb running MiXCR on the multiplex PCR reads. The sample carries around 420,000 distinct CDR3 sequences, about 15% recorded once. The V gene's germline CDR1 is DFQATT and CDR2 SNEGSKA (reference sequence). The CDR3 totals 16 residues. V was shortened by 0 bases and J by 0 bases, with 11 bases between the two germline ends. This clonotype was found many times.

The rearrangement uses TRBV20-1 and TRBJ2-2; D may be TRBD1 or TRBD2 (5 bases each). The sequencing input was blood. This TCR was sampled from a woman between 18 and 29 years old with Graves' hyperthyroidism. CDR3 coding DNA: TGCAGTGCTAGAGATTCCGGGACGGCGAACACCGGGGAGCTGTTTTTT. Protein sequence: CSARDSGTANTGELFF.